Below, 27 T cell receptor beta chains from the same sample are listed, as sequenced in a study of patients and donors after allogeneic stem cell transplantation. TCRdb called the RT-PCR reads again in MiXCR, with one record for every CDR3 protein. The data show some 960,000 distinct CDR3 sequences, 15% to 20% seen once. Sequencing input: blood, either unsorted or a sorted T cell fraction (not recorded which). The receptors stem from a human donor who was either an allogeneic HSCT recipient or a stem cell or donor lymphocyte infusion donor (not recorded which). It is not recorded whose cells these are; they may come from a transplant donor.

The table lists this clonotype with a few counts. V is TRBV10-3 and J is TRBJ2-1, with TRBD2 as a possible D gene (6 bases). CDR3 length: 14 amino acids. With 7 bases removed from V and 4 bases from J, the gap between germline ends came to 14 bases. The germline V gene encodes CDR1 ENHRY and CDR2 SYGVKD. This CDR3 reads CAIKIAEGYNEQFF. In DNA form, the CDR3 reads TGTGCCATCAAGATAGCGGAGGGGTACAATGAGCAGTTCTTC.

The chain combines TRBV27 with TRBJ2-4; no clear D gene. V lost 1 base and J 0 bases, leaving 10 bases between the germline ends. This CDR3 is 16 amino acids long. From germline, CDR1 is MNHEY and CDR2 SMNVEV (reference sequence). In nucleotides, the CDR3 is TGTGCCAGCAGTTTATATCCAGGTCTAGCCAAAAACATTCAGTACTTC. It codes for CASSLYPGLAKNIQYF.

This clonotype came up many times. The rearrangement links TRBV5-1 to TRBJ1-6, with D maybe TRBD1 (5 bases). From germline, CDR1 is SGHRS and CDR2 YFSETQ. The length of the CDR3 is 16 residues. Deletions cut 6 bases from V and 9 bases from J, with 22 bases between. The DNA for the CDR3 is TGCGCCAGCACCTTCGACGCGGGACTCGGCGGTTCACCCCTCCACTTT. Translated: CASTFDAGLGGSPLHF. Supplemented by reference TRBV5-1 and TRBJ1-6, the full variable domain reads KAGVTQTPRYLIKTRGQQVTLSCSPISGHRSVSWYQQTPGQGLQFLFEYFSETQRNKGNFPGRFSGRQFSNSRSEMNVSTLELGDSALYLCASTFDAGLGGSPLHFGNGTRLTVT.

The J gene is TRBJ2-1, the V gene TRBV3-1, with D unresolved. The germline gives CDR1 LGHDT, CDR2 YNNKEL (reference sequence). V lost 1 base and J lost 8, with 12 bases in between. The CDR3 covers 14 residues. The CDR3 DNA reads as TGTGCCAGCAGCCAAGGCCCCATTTCGGATGAGCAGTTCTTC. Amino acids: CASSQGPISDEQFF.

CDR3 protein: CASSPGQGLHQPQHF. The CDR3 region has the DNA TGTGCCAGCAGTCCAGGACAGGGCTTGCATCAGCCCCAGCATTTT. The J gene is TRBJ1-5, the V gene TRBV27; TRBD1 matches at 8 bases. Looked up from germline, CDR1 is MNHEY and CDR2 is SMNVEV (reference sequence). V lost 5 bases, J lost 5 bases, and 8 bases stayed unmatched. The CDR3 loop spans 15 amino acids.

DNA for the CDR3: TGTGCCATCAGTGGACTGGGAGCAAACTATGGCTACACCTTC. It encodes CAISGLGANYGYTF. V and J are TRBV10-3 and TRBJ1-2; D gene ambiguous. CDR1 and CDR2 from the germline V gene are ENHRY and SYGVKD. This CDR3 contains 14 residues. V lost 4 bases to trimming and J lost 2 bases, with 11 bases between them.

The chain links TRBV4-1 to TRBJ2-7; 7 bases map to TRBD1. V was clipped by 1 base and J by 4 bases; unmatched bases: 7. Per germline, CDR1 MGHRA and CDR2 YSYEKL. The CDR3 covers 15 residues. In DNA, the CDR3 is TGCGCCAGCAGCCAAGTGAGAGGGGGCGGGTACGAGCAGTACTTC. Translated: CASSQVRGGGYEQYF.

The J gene is TRBJ1-5, the V gene TRBV4-1; no firm D call. Trimming cost V 1 base and J 6 bases, with 13 bases left between them. From germline, CDR1 is MGHRA and CDR2 YSYEKL. The CDR3 runs to 15 residues. The CDR3 DNA is TGCGCCAGCAGCCAAGTTGACGGGAGGAGTCAGCCCCAGCATTTT. Residues: CASSQVDGRSQPQHF.

This clonotype was seen only a few times. This sequence joins TRBV20-1 and TRBJ1-1; D gene unclear. Germline CDR1 and CDR2: DFQATT and SNEGSKA (reference sequence). This CDR3 is 12 amino acids long. The V gene lost 5 bases and the J gene lost 4 bases, with 11 bases spanning the gap. This chain's CDR3 is CSAGGRSTEAFF. CDR3 DNA sequence: TGCAGTGCTGGTGGACGGAGCACTGAAGCTTTCTTT.

In its sample, this clonotype was seen a few times. The chain joins TRBV20-1 to TRBJ2-1; 8 bases are shared with TRBD1. After removal of 1 base from V and 5 bases from J, the junction contained 7 bases not matched to a gene. Germline V gene data show CDR1 as DFQATT and CDR2 as SNEGSKA (reference sequence). The CDR3 runs 15 residues. The CDR3 protein is CSARGRDRSNNEQFF. The CDR3 DNA reads TGCAGTGCTAGAGGCCGGGACAGGAGTAACAATGAGCAGTTCTTC.

This clonotype was picked up a small number of times. The chain carries TRBV20-1 and TRBJ1-2, with TRBD1 matching 10 bases. J was trimmed by 8 bases and V by 5 bases; bases with no gene match: 8. There are 13 residues in the CDR3. Germline V gene sequence: CDR1 DFQATT, CDR2 SNEGSKA (reference sequence). CDR3 DNA sequence: TGCAGTGCTGGAGGGACAGGGGCACGAGGCTACACCTTC. It codes for CSAGGTGARGYTF.

This chain joins TRBV20-1 and TRBJ1-2, with D maybe TRBD1 (6 bases). The CDR3 has 13 residues. V was trimmed by 2 bases and J by 4 bases, leaving 11 bases between them. Per the germline V gene, CDR1 is DFQATT and CDR2 is SNEGSKA (reference sequence). The CDR3 loop is CSARSRGIYGYTF. The CDR3 DNA reads as TGCAGTGCTAGAAGCAGGGGTATCTATGGCTACACCTTC.

The chain recombines TRBV20-1 with TRBJ2-1; 11 nucleotides align to TRBD2. The CDR3 has 14 residues. Trimming removed 5 bases from V and 6 bases from J; junction bases left unmatched: 6. Looked up from germline, CDR1 is DFQATT and CDR2 is SNEGSKA (reference sequence). The CDR3 here is CSALAGGPGNEQFF. In DNA, the CDR3 is TGCAGTGCTTTAGCGGGGGGGCCTGGCAATGAGCAGTTCTTC.

This clonotype was counted only a few times. In nucleotides, the CDR3 is TGTGCCAGCAGCCGGGGGGGGGCTGTCACTGAAGCTTTCTTT. Translation gives CASSRGGAVTEAFF. The chain links TRBV7-3 to TRBJ1-1; maybe TRBD1 (6 bases). Trimming cost V 5 bases and J 4 bases, with 14 bases left between them. CDR1 and CDR2 (germline): SGHTA, FQGTGA. The CDR3 totals 14 residues.

This clonotype was counted a few times. The rearrangement uses TRBV30 and TRBJ2-1, with no clear D. Germline V gives CDR1 GTSNPN, CDR2 SVGIG (reference sequence). This CDR3 spans 14 amino acids. Trimming took off 1 base at V and 2 bases at J, with 9 bases between the two ends. CDR3 in amino acids: CAWSAFGAYNEQFF. Written as DNA, the CDR3 is TGTGCCTGGAGTGCGTTCGGAGCCTACAATGAGCAGTTCTTC.

V gene TRBV7-2 combines with J gene TRBJ2-2; D possibly corresponds to TRBD2 (6 bases). Trimming removed 5 bases at V and 2 bases at J, with 18 bases between. The CDR3 sequence is 17 residues long. Germline V gene lookup returns CDR1 SGHTA and CDR2 FQGNSA. The CDR3 loop is CASSLRRGSGNTGELFF. The CDR3 coding sequence is TGTGCCAGCAGCCTCCGCCGGGGGAGCGGCAACACCGGGGAGCTGTTTTTT.

The gene calls are TRBV19 and TRBJ2-7, with TRBD2 identical over 12 bases. This CDR3 contains 16 residues. CDR1 is LNHDA and CDR2 is SQIVND in the germline V gene (reference sequence). V shed 5 bases, J shed 2 bases, and the junction held 7 bases outside the gene matches. The CDR3 here is CASSRKGLAGPYEQYF. Here the CDR3 DNA reads TGTGCCAGTAGTCGAAAAGGACTAGCGGGGCCCTACGAGCAGTACTTC.

This clonotype was counted a few times. One junction end disagrees with the germline gene, perhaps due to a read error. The J gene is TRBJ2-1, the V gene TRBV7-7; TRBD2 might be the D (6 bases). CDR3 length: 13 amino acids. The germline CDR1 and CDR2 sequences are SSHAT and FNYEAQ (reference sequence). CDR3 loop: CASSSGTRDQRFF. The CDR3 DNA follows: TGTGCTAGCAGCTCCGGGACTCGTGACCAACGGTTCTTC.

V is TRBV9 and J is TRBJ2-1, with D unclear. CDR1 and CDR2 (germline): SGDLS, YYNGEE. V was cut by 3 bases and J by 8 bases, with 18 bases left in between. This CDR3 is built from 15 residues. CDR3 DNA: TGTGCCAGCAGCGCTATAACGGCTGACCCGGATGAGCAGTTCTTC. Encoded protein: CASSAITADPDEQFF.

This clonotype has just a few counts. The chain has TRBV5-1 and TRBJ2-1; 7 bases fit TRBD1. CDR1 and CDR2 from the germline V gene are SGHRS and YFSETQ. The CDR3 is 16 amino acids. The V and J ends lost 4 bases and 9 bases, in that order; junction bases with no gene match: 16. The CDR3 reads CASSVNGQALGGEQFF. In DNA, the CDR3 is TGCGCCAGCAGCGTGAACGGACAGGCGCTAGGGGGTGAGCAGTTCTTC.

The chain links TRBV25-1 to TRBJ2-1; a weak D match, TRBD2 (7 bases). Germline V lookup: CDR1 MGHDK, CDR2 SYGVNS. There are 16 residues in the CDR3. Deletions cut 6 bases from V and 2 bases from J, with 17 bases between. The CDR3 protein is CASSRGGGSAYNEQFF. CDR3 bases: TGTGCCAGCAGCAGGGGTGGCGGGAGTGCCTACAATGAGCAGTTCTTC.

The chain links TRBV5-1 to TRBJ2-7, with 8 bases matching TRBD1. V lost 0 bases to trimming and J lost 1 base; unmatched junction nucleotides: 6. The CDR3 runs 16 residues. CDR1 and CDR2 (germline): SGHRS, YFSETQ. The CDR3 reads CASSLGQGLNSYEQYF. As DNA, the CDR3 is TGCGCCAGCAGCTTGGGACAGGGGCTAAATTCCTACGAGCAGTACTTC.

This clonotype appeared many times. The chain couples TRBV21-1 to TRBJ2-7; TRBD1 is the table's D call, not checked against the DNA. TRBV21-1 is marked as a pseudogene. The CDR3 loop spans 15 amino acids. Here the CDR3 reads CASRPGFISPHEQYF. In nucleotides, the CDR3 is TGTGCCAGCCGACCGGGATTCATTTCCCCCCACGAGCAGTACTTC.

The V and J genes are TRBV5-1 and TRBJ2-1, with TRBD1 matching over 8 bases. CDR1 is SGHRS and CDR2 is YFSETQ in the germline V gene. The CDR3 is made up of 14 amino acids. V shed 4 bases, J shed 7 bases, and the junction held 7 bases outside the gene matches. The CDR3 protein is CASSPTGGTNEQFF. The CDR3 DNA reads as TGCGCCAGCAGCCCTACAGGGGGAACGAATGAGCAGTTCTTC. Using reference TRBV5-1 and TRBJ2-1 for the parts outside the CDR3, the full variable domain is KAGVTQTPRYLIKTRGQQVTLSCSPISGHRSVSWYQQTPGQGLQFLFEYFSETQRNKGNFPGRFSGRQFSNSRSEMNVSTLELGDSALYLCASSPTGGTNEQFFGPGTRLTVL.

V is TRBV7-3 and J is TRBJ1-6, with D unclear. Germline assignment: CDR1 SGHTA and CDR2 FQGTGA. This CDR3 is 16 amino acids long. Deletions cut 0 bases from V and 5 bases from J, with 11 bases between. CDR3 nucleotide sequence: TGTGCCAGCAGCTTAACACCCTTCGGGGATAATTCACCCCTCCACTTT. Its protein is CASSLTPFGDNSPLHF.

The table lists this clonotype with many counts. The chain carries TRBV6-1 and TRBJ2-3; TRBD1 aligns across 8 bases. The CDR3 spans 16 residues. Germline assignment: CDR1 MNHNS and CDR2 SASEGT. The ends lost 8 bases at V and 0 bases at J; junction bases unmatched: 10. The CDR3 loop reads CASDGTGASSTDTQYF. In DNA form, the CDR3 reads TGTGCCAGCGATGGGACAGGCGCCTCTAGCACAGATACGCAGTATTTT.

This clonotype has a handful of counts. The rearrangement joins TRBV15 to TRBJ2-1; D unclear. Germline-derived CDR1 and CDR2 are LNHNV and YYDKDF (reference sequence). This CDR3 region has 15 residues. V was trimmed by 0 bases and J by 2 bases, leaving 8 bases between them. The CDR3, as DNA: TGTGCCACCAGCAGAGAAGATTTCACCTACAATGAGCAGTTCTTC. It specifies CATSREDFTYNEQFF.